The present T cell receptor beta chain was sequenced within a study of naive and memory T cell subsets. Study findings and constraints: The RNA method is potentially sensitive to activation and differentiation changes.

Ligated cDNA underwent four rounds of PCR with nested alpha and beta constant region primers and SP2. TCRdb ran MiXCR on the 5' RACE reads and lists one entry per CDR3 protein. The repertoire holds about 32,000 distinct CDR3 sequences, approximately 15% seen once, with 2.6% in the top ten. This clonotype occurred a few times. The antigen is not known. The V segment lost 2 bases and the J segment 1 base; nucleotides outside the gene matches: 11. Per germline, CDR1 DFQATT and CDR2 SNEGSKA (reference sequence). CDR3 size: 18 residues. TCR cDNA received a 3' ligated oligonucleotide that carried a UMI. Whole blood, approximately 2.3 ml, came from adult healthy volunteers. Reverse transcription used DNase-treated unsorted total RNA, aiming for roughly 1 to 1,100 ng.

The clonotype comes from a female donor in good health. V gene TRBV20-1 combines with J gene TRBJ2-6, with TRBD1 matching 7 bases. The CDR3 nucleotides are TGCAGTGCTAGACGAACAGGGGCCAGAGTTTCTGGGGCCAACGTCCTGACTTTC. It specifies CSARRTGARVSGANVLTF.